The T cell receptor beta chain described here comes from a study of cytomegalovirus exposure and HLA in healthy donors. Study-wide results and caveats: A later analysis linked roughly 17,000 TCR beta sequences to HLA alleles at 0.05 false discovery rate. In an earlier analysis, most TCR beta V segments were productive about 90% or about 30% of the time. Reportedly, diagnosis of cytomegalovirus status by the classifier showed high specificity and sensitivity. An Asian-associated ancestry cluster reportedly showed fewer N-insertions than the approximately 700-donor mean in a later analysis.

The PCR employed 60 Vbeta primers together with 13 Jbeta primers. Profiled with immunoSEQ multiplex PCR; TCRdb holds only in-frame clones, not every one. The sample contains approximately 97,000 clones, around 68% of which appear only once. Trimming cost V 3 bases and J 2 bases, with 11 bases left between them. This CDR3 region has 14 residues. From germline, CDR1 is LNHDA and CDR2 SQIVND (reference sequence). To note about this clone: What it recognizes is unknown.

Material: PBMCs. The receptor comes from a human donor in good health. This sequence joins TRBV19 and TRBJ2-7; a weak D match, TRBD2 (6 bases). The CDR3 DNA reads TGTGCCAGTAGTATCCAGGGACTCCCCTACGAGCAGTACTTC. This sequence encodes CASSIQGLPYEQYF.